A selection of T cell receptor beta chains follows, all from one sample in a study of blood T cell repertoires in COVID-19. Repertoires were generated with immunoSEQ multiplex PCR, while TCRdb's copy carries only in-frame clones and drops some. This sample yields about 170,000 clones, of which 86% are seen a single time; roughly 3% belongs to the top ten. What was sequenced was peripheral blood. Receptors were obtained from a man between 65 and 85 years old with acute or convalescent COVID-19. The CDR3 runs from the conserved cysteine through the conserved F or W. The D gene is left open where the match is weak. The size of a clone is reported for some rows only, either as once, few or many, or as a class for expanded clones.

D gene: TRBD2
clone size: .
J gene: TRBJ2-3
V gene: TRBV11-3
CDR3 DNA: TGTGCCAGCAGCCGAGGGACTAGGGCAGATACGCAGTATTTT
CDR3 protein: CASSRGTRADTQYF

D gene: TRBD2
clone size: .
J gene: TRBJ2-1
V gene: TRBV5-1
CDR3 DNA: TGCGCCAGCAGCTATGGACTAGCGGGAGAATATAACAATGAGCAGTTCTTC
CDR3 protein: CASSYGLAGEYNNEQFF

D gene: .
clone size: .
J gene: TRBJ1-5
V gene: TRBV7-9
CDR3 DNA: TGTGCCAGCAGCCTCTCCAGTCGCCAGCCCCAGCATTTT
CDR3 protein: CASSLSSRQPQHF

D gene: .
clone size: few
J gene: TRBJ1-2
V gene: TRBV21-1
CDR3 DNA: TGTGCCAGCAGCAAACCCCTTCTGTGCTACACCTTC
CDR3 protein: CASSKPLLCYTF

D gene: TRBD1
clone size: .
J gene: TRBJ1-5
V gene: TRBV28
CDR3 DNA: TGTGCCAGCTGGGACAGGGGAGATCAGCCCCAGCATTTT
CDR3 protein: CASWDRGDQPQHF

D gene: .
clone size: .
J gene: TRBJ1-1
V gene: TRBV29-1
CDR3 DNA: TGCAGCGTAAGGACAGTCACTGAAGCTTTCTTT
CDR3 protein: CSVRTVTEAFF

D gene: .
clone size: once
J gene: TRBJ2-2
V gene: TRBV11-3
CDR3 DNA: TGTGCCAGCAGCGGGGGCCCGAACACCGGGGAGCTGTTTTTT
CDR3 protein: CASSGGPNTGELFF

D gene: TRBD2
clone size: .
J gene: TRBJ2-7
V gene: TRBV7-9
CDR3 DNA: TGTGCCAGCAGCCCGACTAGCGGGAGTCCCGAGCAGTACTTC
CDR3 protein: CASSPTSGSPEQYF

D gene: .
clone size: .
J gene: TRBJ2-2
V gene: TRBV4-2
CDR3 DNA: TGTGCCAGCAGCCGTACTTTACTAGTATCGGGGGAGCTGTTTTTT
CDR3 protein: CASSRTLLVSGELFF

D gene: .
clone size: .
J gene: TRBJ2-5
V gene: TRBV18
CDR3 DNA: TGTGCCAGCTCACCACAGTCCGGGAACCAAGAGACCCAGTACTTC
CDR3 protein: CASSPQSGNQETQYF

D gene: .
clone size: .
J gene: TRBJ1-1
V gene: TRBV5-4
CDR3 DNA: TGTGCCAGCAGCTTTCGAGGCACTGAAGCTTTCTTT
CDR3 protein: CASSFRGTEAFF

D gene: TRBD2
clone size: .
J gene: TRBJ2-1
V gene: TRBV6-4
CDR3 DNA: TGTGCCAGCAGGAGAGCGGGAGGGCTGAATGAGCAGTTCTTC
CDR3 protein: CASRRAGGLNEQFF

D gene: .
clone size: .
J gene: TRBJ1-6
V gene: TRBV5-1
CDR3 DNA: TGCGCCAGCAGCTTAGGAATTGGAGGGGTCAATTCACCCCTCCACTTT
CDR3 protein: CASSLGIGGVNSPLHF

D gene: TRBD2
clone size: .
J gene: TRBJ2-3
V gene: TRBV11-3
CDR3 DNA: TGTGCCAGCAGCTTAGATTCCGGGAGGGGGAGAGATACGCAGTATTTT
CDR3 protein: CASSLDSGRGRDTQYF

D gene: TRBD2
clone size: .
J gene: TRBJ2-2
V gene: TRBV24-1
CDR3 DNA: TGTGCCACCAGTGACCCCGGCGGGGGGCGGACCGGGGAGCTGTTTTTT
CDR3 protein: CATSDPGGGRTGELFF

D gene: .
clone size: .
J gene: TRBJ1-1
V gene: TRBV28
CDR3 DNA: TGTGCCAGCACCAACCCCGGGGGGGGAAACACTGAAGCTTTCTTT
CDR3 protein: CASTNPGGGNTEAFF

D gene: .
clone size: .
J gene: TRBJ2-3
V gene: TRBV6-4
CDR3 DNA: TGTGCCAGCAGTGATCAGGGGTCCACAGATACGCAGTATTTT
CDR3 protein: CASSDQGSTDTQYF

D gene: .
clone size: .
J gene: TRBJ1-3
V gene: TRBV9
CDR3 DNA: TGTGCCAGCAGCACGACAGTCTCTGGAAACACCATATATTTT
CDR3 protein: CASSTTVSGNTIYF

D gene: .
clone size: .
J gene: TRBJ1-2
V gene: TRBV10-1
CDR3 DNA: TGCGCCAGCAGTGAGTCTGGAGCCTATGGCTACACCTTC
CDR3 protein: CASSESGAYGYTF

D gene: .
clone size: .
J gene: TRBJ1-5
V gene: TRBV7-2
CDR3 DNA: TGTGCCAGCAGCCCCGCTCCCGGCAGGGATCAGCCCCAGCATTTT
CDR3 protein: CASSPAPGRDQPQHF

D gene: .
clone size: .
J gene: TRBJ2-2
V gene: TRBV5-1
CDR3 DNA: TGCGCCAGCAGCTTGGAATTCAGGGCCGGGGAGCTGTTTTTT
CDR3 protein: CASSLEFRAGELFF

D gene: TRBD1
clone size: .
J gene: TRBJ1-2
V gene: TRBV12-3/TRBV12-4
CDR3 DNA: TGTGCCAGCAGCCGGGACAGGGAAAAGGGGACCTTC
CDR3 protein: CASSRDREKGTF

D gene: TRBD1
clone size: .
J gene: TRBJ1-1
V gene: TRBV19
CDR3 DNA: TGTGCCAGTATTGGACAGGGAGGGATGAACACTGAAGCTTTCTTT
CDR3 protein: CASIGQGGMNTEAFF